This TCR beta chain was observed in a study of T cells expressing NK-cell markers. The wider study: Investigators obtained TCR beta repertoires from sorted CD3+CD56+NKG2C+, CD3+CD56+NKG2C- and CD3+CD56-NKG2C+ T cells.

Looked up from germline, CDR1 is SGHRS and CDR2 is YFSETQ. The CDR3 spans 17 residues. Points on this clonotype: Its antigen is undetermined.

TCRdb re-called the 5' RACE reads and shows each CDR3 protein once, DNA omitted. The sample totals 250,000 to 300,000 distinct CDR3 sequences. The study's findings and limits: NKG2C+ dominant clonotypes from 5 or 6 donors made up about 1.0-7.5% of CD8+ T cells. There were a few donors in whom these clonotypes also led the CD3+CD56-NKG2C+ fraction. Whether expanded NKG2C+ T cell clones recognized HCMV stayed uncertain.

The rearrangement uses TRBV5-1 and TRBJ2-6; TCRdb names TRBD1, which stays unverified in the absence of DNA. The sample was blood T cells: a sorted CD56 or NKG2C T cell subset, CD4+ or CD8+ T cells, or bulk PBMC T cells (not recorded which). The clonotype comes from a man aged 18 to 30 in good health. CDR3 region: CASSLGTGPSGANVLTF.